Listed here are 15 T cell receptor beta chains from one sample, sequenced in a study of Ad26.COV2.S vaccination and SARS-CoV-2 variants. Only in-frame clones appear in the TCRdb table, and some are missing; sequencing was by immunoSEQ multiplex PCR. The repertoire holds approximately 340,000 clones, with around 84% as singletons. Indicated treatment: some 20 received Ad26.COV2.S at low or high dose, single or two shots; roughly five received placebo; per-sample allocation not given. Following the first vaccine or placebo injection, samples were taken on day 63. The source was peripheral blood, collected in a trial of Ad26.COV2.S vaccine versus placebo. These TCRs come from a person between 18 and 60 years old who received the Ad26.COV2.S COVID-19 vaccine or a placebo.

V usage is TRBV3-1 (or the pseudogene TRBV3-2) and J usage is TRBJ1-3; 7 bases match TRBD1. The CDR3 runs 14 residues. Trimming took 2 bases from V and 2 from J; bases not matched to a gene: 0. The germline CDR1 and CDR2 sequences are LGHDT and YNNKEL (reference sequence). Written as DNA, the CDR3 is TGTGCCAGCAGCCAACAGGGGGCTGGAAACACCATATATTTT. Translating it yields CASSQQGAGNTIYF.

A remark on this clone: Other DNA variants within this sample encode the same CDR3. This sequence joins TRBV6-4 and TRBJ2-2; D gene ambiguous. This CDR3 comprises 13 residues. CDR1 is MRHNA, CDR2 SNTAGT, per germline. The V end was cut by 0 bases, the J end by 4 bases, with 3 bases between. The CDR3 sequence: CASSDSATGELFF. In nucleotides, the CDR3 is TGTGCCAGCAGTGACTCTGCCACCGGGGAGCTGTTTTTT.

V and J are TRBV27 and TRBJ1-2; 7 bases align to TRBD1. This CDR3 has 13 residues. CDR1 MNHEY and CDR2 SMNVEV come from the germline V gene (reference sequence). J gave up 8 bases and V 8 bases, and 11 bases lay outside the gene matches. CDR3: CASRERGQEGYTF. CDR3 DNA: TGTGCCAGCCGAGAAAGGGGGCAGGAGGGCTACACCTTC.

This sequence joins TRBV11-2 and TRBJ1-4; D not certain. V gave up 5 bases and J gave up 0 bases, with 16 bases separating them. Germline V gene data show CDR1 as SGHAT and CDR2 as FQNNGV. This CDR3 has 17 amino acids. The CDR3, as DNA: TGTGCCAGCAGCCGATCCCCGAAACATGCAACTAATGAAAAACTGTTTTTT. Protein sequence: CASSRSPKHATNEKLFF.

Here the CDR3 reads CASSVERDRIYGYTF. The CDR3 DNA reads as TGTGCCAGCAGCGTCGAGAGGGACAGGATCTATGGCTACACCTTC. The chain has TRBV9 and TRBJ1-2, with 8 positions matching TRBD1. J was trimmed by 4 bases and V by 2 bases; bases with no gene match: 7. Germline V gives CDR1 SGDLS, CDR2 YYNGEE. This CDR3 spans 15 amino acids.

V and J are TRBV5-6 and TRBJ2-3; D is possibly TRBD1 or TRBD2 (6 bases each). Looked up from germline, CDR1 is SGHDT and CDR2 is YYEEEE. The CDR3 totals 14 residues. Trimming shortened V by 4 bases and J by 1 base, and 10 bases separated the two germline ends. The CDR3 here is CASSRGLGTDTQYF. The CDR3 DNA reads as TGTGCCAGCAGCCGGGGGCTTGGCACAGATACGCAGTATTTT.

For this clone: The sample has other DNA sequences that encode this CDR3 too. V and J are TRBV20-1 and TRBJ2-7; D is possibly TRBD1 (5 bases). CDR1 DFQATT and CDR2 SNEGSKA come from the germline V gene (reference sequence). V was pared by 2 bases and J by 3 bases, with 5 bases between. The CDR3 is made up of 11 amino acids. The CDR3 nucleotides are TGCAGTGCTAGACAGGGCTACGAGCAGTACTTC. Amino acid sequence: CSARQGYEQYF.

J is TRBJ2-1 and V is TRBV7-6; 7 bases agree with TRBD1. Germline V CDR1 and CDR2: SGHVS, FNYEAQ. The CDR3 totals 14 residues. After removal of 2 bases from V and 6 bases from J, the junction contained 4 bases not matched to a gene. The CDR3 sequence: CASSLTGQSNEQFF. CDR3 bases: TGTGCCAGCAGCTTAACGGGACAGAGCAATGAGCAGTTCTTC.

The chain's CDR3 is CASSGRGDGVTYEQYF. Here the CDR3 DNA reads TGTGCCAGCAGTGGAAGAGGCGACGGTGTGACCTACGAGCAGTACTTC. The rearrangement joins TRBV25-1 to TRBJ2-7; D is uncertain. Germline CDR1 and CDR2: MGHDK and SYGVNS. Trimming removed 4 bases at V and 2 bases at J, with 18 bases between. There are 16 residues in the CDR3.

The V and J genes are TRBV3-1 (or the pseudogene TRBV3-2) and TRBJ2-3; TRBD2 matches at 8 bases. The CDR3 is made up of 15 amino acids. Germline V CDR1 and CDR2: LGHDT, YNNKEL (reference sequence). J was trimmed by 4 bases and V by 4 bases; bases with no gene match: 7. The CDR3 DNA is TGTGCCAGCAGCCCCCCGGGGGGGGTGGCAGATACGCAGTATTTT. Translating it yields CASSPPGGVADTQYF.

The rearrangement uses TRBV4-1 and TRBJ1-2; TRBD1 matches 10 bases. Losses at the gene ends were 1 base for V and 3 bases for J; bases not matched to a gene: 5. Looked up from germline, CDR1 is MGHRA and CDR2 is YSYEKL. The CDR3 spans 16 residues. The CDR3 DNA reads TGCGCCAGCAGCCAAGCCCGGACAGGGGGAGACTATGGCTACACCTTC. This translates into CASSQARTGGDYGYTF.

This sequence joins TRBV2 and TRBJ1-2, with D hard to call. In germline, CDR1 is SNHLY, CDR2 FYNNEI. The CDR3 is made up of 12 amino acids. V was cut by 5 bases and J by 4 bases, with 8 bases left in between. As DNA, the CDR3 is TGTGCCAGCAGTACGGGCCTCTATGGCTACACCTTC. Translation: CASSTGLYGYTF.

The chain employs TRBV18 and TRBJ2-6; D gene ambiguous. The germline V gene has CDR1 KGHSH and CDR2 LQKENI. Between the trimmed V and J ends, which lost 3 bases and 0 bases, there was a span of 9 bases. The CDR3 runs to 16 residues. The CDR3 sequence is CASSPPSLSGANVLTF. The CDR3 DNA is TGTGCCAGCTCACCCCCAAGCCTCTCTGGGGCCAACGTCCTGACTTTC.

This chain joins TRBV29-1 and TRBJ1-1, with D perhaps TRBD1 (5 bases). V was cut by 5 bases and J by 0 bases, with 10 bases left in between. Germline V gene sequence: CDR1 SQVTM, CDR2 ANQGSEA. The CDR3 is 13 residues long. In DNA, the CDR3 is TGCAGCGTTCTGAGACAGCTGAACACTGAAGCTTTCTTT. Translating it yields CSVLRQLNTEAFF.

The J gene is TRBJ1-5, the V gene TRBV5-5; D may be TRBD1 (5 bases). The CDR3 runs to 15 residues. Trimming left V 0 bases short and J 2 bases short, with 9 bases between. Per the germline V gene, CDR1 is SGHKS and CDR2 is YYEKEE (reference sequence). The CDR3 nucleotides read TGTGCCAGCAGCTTGGAAGTGGGGCGCAATCAGCCCCAGCATTTT. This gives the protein CASSLEVGRNQPQHF.